These 8 T cell receptor beta chains were all obtained from the same sample, sequenced in a study of blood T cell repertoires in COVID-19 (dated by TCRdb to between 2020 and 2021). Libraries were built with the immunoSEQ multiplex PCR assay. The table comes from immuneACCESS by way of TCRdb, which keeps in-frame sequences with V and J called. Part of the clones is missing from these tables; in studies checked, under half for an unresolved V gene and the rest for unknown reasons. For this sample the table gives about 320,000 clones, of which approximately 88% were detected only once. The ten largest clones add up to 1.5% to 2% of the sample. Sequences were obtained from peripheral blood. Source of these receptors: a woman aged 25 to 39 with COVID-19, enrolled during active disease.

In its sample, this clone was seen a few times. The chain employs TRBV5-1 and TRBJ2-1; 11 nucleotides match TRBD2. This CDR3 is built from 14 residues. V lost 2 bases and J lost 10; bases outside the gene matches: 5. The germline CDR1 and CDR2 sequences are SGHRS and YFSETQ. CDR3 loop: CASSLLAGDGEQFF. As DNA, the CDR3 is TGCGCCAGCAGCTTACTAGCGGGGGACGGAGAGCAGTTCTTC. The whole variable domain, filled in from reference TRBV5-1 and TRBJ2-1, reads KAGVTQTPRYLIKTRGQQVTLSCSPISGHRSVSWYQQTPGQGLQFLFEYFSETQRNKGNFPGRFSGRQFSNSRSEMNVSTLELGDSALYLCASSLLAGDGEQFFGPGTRLTVL.

This chain joins TRBV5-1 and TRBJ2-5, with 8 bases matching TRBD1. The V segment lost 3 bases and the J segment 5 bases; nucleotides outside the gene matches: 6. The length of the CDR3 is 14 residues. Germline CDR1 and CDR2: SGHRS and YFSETQ. CDR3 in amino acids: CASSYRTGRETQYF. CDR3 nucleotides: TGCGCCAGCAGCTATCGGACAGGGCGGGAGACCCAGTACTTC.

The V and J genes are TRBV6-6 and TRBJ1-1; tentatively, D is TRBD1 (5 bases). Germline lookup yields CDR1 MNHNY and CDR2 SVGAGI (reference sequence). This CDR3 region has 12 residues. Trimming pared 8 bases from V and 4 bases from J, leaving 11 bases between. CDR3 nucleotides: TGTGCCAGCGGATCAGGGTTCACTGAAGCTTTCTTT. It yields the protein CASGSGFTEAFF.

The V and J genes are TRBV7-8 and TRBJ2-7; 9 bases align to TRBD1. V lost 5 bases, J lost 3 bases, and 2 bases stayed unmatched. Germline V CDR1 and CDR2: SGHVS, FQNEAQ. The CDR3 is 13 residues long. The CDR3, as DNA: TGTGCCAGCAGCATGGGACAGGGCTACGAGCAGTACGTC. Its translation is CASSMGQGYEQYV.

V and J are TRBV6-5 and TRBJ2-1; no clear D. This CDR3 comprises 10 residues. The germline V gene encodes CDR1 MNHEY and CDR2 SVGAGI. V was shortened by 7 bases and J by 7 bases, with 5 bases between the two germline ends. CDR3 sequence: CASTRNEQFF. The CDR3 DNA is TGTGCCAGCACCCGTAATGAGCAGTTCTTC.

The rearrangement links TRBV10-3 to TRBJ1-2; tentatively, D is TRBD1 (5 bases). CDR3 length: 15 amino acids. Germline CDR1 ENHRY, CDR2 SYGVKD. The V end was cut by 5 bases, the J end by 0 bases, with 13 bases between. CDR3: CAISQGPLANYGYTF. For the CDR3, the DNA is TGTGCCATCAGTCAGGGTCCTTTAGCTAACTATGGCTACACCTTC.

In DNA form, the CDR3 reads TGTGCCACCAGTGATTTGGAGGGGGCAACCGGGGAGCTGTTTTTT. Its translation: CATSDLEGATGELFF. The chain is built from TRBV24-1 and TRBJ2-2, with TRBD1 matching over 7 bases. The CDR3 loop spans 15 amino acids. The V gene end was trimmed by 0 bases and the J gene end by 5 bases; junction bases not matched to a gene: 2. Germline CDR1 and CDR2: KGHDR and SFDVKD.

The genes are TRBV4-2 and TRBJ2-2; 8 bases align to TRBD2. V trimming: 3 bases; J trimming: 8 bases; junction bases outside the gene matches: 8. The germline CDR1 and CDR2 sequences are LGHNA and YNFKEQ. The length of the CDR3 is 15 residues. The CDR3 region is CASSQPGGGLGELFF. CDR3 DNA: TGTGCCAGCAGCCAGCCGGGGGGGGGCTTAGGGGAGCTGTTTTTT.